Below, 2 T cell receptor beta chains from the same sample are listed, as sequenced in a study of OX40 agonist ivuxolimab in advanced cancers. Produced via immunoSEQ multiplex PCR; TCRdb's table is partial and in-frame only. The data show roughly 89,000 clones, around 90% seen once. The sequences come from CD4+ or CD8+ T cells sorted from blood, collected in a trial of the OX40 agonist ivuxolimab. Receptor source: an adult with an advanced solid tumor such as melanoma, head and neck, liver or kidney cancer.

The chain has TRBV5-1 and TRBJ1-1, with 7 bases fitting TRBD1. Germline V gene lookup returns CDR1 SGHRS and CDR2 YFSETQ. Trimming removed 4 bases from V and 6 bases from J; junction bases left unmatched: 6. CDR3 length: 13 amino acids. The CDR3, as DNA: TGCGCCAGCAGCAGAGGGGGCCGTGCTGAAGCTTTCTTT. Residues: CASSRGGRAEAFF.

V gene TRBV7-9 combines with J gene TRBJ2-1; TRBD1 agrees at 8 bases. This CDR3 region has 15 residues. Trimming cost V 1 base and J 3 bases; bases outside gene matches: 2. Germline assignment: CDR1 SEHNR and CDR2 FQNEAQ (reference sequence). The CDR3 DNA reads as TGTGCCAGCAGCTTAGTGGGACAGGACTACAATGAGCAGTTCTTC. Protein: CASSLVGQDYNEQFF.